This T cell receptor beta chain is drawn from a study of control samples from healthy donors and cancer patients (dated by TCRdb to 2019 to 2021). The library was prepared using the immunoSEQ multiplex PCR assay. The table comes from immuneACCESS by way of TCRdb, which keeps in-frame sequences with V and J called. Part of the clones is missing from these tables; in studies checked, under half for an unresolved V gene and the rest for unknown reasons. This sample's table lists about 210,000 clones. Around 2% of the sample rests with the top ten. Points on this clone: Its recognized antigen is unknown.

The CDR3 covers 14 residues, taking in both the cysteine and the phenylalanine. The DNA shown is the 42-base CDR3, in frame from base 1. V was cut back by 3 bases and J by 3 bases, leaving a gap of 10 bases between them. The CDR1 and CDR2 encoded by the germline V gene are SGHDT and YYEEEE. This TCR was recovered from a woman in her 30s in good health. The rearranged segments are TRBV5-6 and TRBJ1-3; the D gene is perhaps TRBD1, from 5 matching bases. Material: blood. The CDR3 reads CASSSGDVGNTIYF. The DNA reads TGTGCCAGCAGCTCTGGGGACGTTGGAAACACCATATATTTT.